These 13 T cell receptor beta chains were all obtained from the same sample, sequenced in a study of shared clonotypes between healthy human individuals. Here immunoSEQ multiplex PCR was the method, and the copy in TCRdb shows in-frame clones only, minus some. The table includes around 300,000 clones, 87% detected once. Sequencing was done on a sample of memory CD8+ T cells sorted from blood. Indicated subset: CD45RO+ cells pooled with CCR7-negative TemRA cells. The receptors were sampled from a man younger than 30 in good health.

This clone was observed once. The gene calls are TRBV5-6 and TRBJ2-7, with D possibly TRBD1 on 6 matching bases. V was trimmed by 5 bases and J by 5 bases, leaving 20 bases between them. Germline V gene lookup returns CDR1 SGHDT and CDR2 YYEEEE. CDR3 length: 15 residues. CDR3 loop: CASRWGTGSTDEQYF. The CDR3 DNA sequence: TGTGCCAGCAGATGGGGAACAGGGTCGACTGACGAGCAGTACTTC.

This chain uses TRBV7-9 with TRBJ1-2; D unclear. CDR1 and CDR2 (germline): SEHNR, FQNEAQ (reference sequence). This CDR3 has 14 residues. V was clipped by 2 bases and J by 0 bases, with 7 bases between them. CDR3 region: CASSLTEANYGYTF. CDR3 nucleotides: TGTGCCAGCAGCTTAACAGAAGCTAACTATGGCTACACCTTC.

The chain is built from TRBV2 and TRBJ1-6; TRBD1 might be the D (6 bases). Trimming stripped 7 bases from V and 4 bases from J, with 11 bases between. Germline values: CDR1 SNHLY, CDR2 FYNNEI. There are 14 residues in the CDR3. CDR3 DNA: TGTGCCAGCAATGGGACACCTTATAATTCACCCCTCCACTTT. This gives the protein CASNGTPYNSPLHF.

The chain links TRBV11-2 to TRBJ2-7; a weak D match, TRBD2 (6 bases). The CDR3 is 17 amino acids. Germline-derived CDR1 and CDR2 are SGHAT and FQNNGV. V was pared by 1 base and J by 3 bases, with 19 bases between. CDR3 nucleotide sequence: TGTGCCAGCAGCTTAGTACCAGGGTGGGACTTTCGCTACGAGCAGTACTTC. Protein: CASSLVPGWDFRYEQYF.

The chain links TRBV27 to TRBJ2-5; 7 bases agree with TRBD2. Germline V CDR1 and CDR2: MNHEY, SMNVEV (reference sequence). V was pared by 4 bases and J by 2 bases, with 10 bases of the junction left unmatched. The CDR3 loop spans 16 amino acids. The CDR3 region is CASSSYIGGKQETQYF. The CDR3 nucleotides read TGTGCCAGCAGTTCCTACATCGGGGGGAAACAAGAGACCCAGTACTTC.

The chain uses TRBV9 and TRBJ2-1, with 8 bases fitting TRBD2. Germline V lookup: CDR1 SGDLS, CDR2 YYNGEE. The CDR3 totals 18 residues. J lost 7 bases, V lost 0 bases, and 15 bases had no gene match. CDR3 loop: CASSVVGPAGVIGNEQFF. CDR3 in DNA: TGTGCCAGCAGCGTAGTGGGCCCAGCGGGGGTAATTGGGAATGAGCAGTTCTTC.

J is TRBJ1-5 and V is TRBV27; unclear D gene. There are 16 residues in the CDR3. V lost 4 bases, J lost 2 bases, and 15 bases lay in between. Per germline, CDR1 MNHEY and CDR2 SMNVEV (reference sequence). CDR3 nucleotides: TGTGCCAGCAGTTCCCCCTCCATTAGGGGCAATCAGCCCCAGCATTTT. Translating it yields CASSSPSIRGNQPQHF.

The CDR3 loop is CASSETAGLELVLHF. For the CDR3, the DNA is TGTGCCAGCAGTGAAACGGCAGGGTTGGAACTAGTACTCCACTTT. The J gene is TRBJ1-6, the V gene TRBV6-1, with D possibly matching TRBD1 (5 bases). Germline assignment: CDR1 MNHNS and CDR2 SASEGT. Trimming took off 2 bases at V and 16 bases at J, with 21 bases between the two ends. CDR3 length: 15 residues.

This chain joins TRBV6-5 and TRBJ2-1, with D possibly TRBD1 on 5 matching bases. The CDR3 length is 12 residues. The germline V gene encodes CDR1 MNHEY and CDR2 SVGAGI. Trimming took off 2 bases at V and 7 bases at J, with 6 bases between the two ends. CDR3: CASSYQGNEQFF. The CDR3 DNA reads as TGTGCCAGCAGTTACCAGGGAAATGAGCAGTTCTTC.

The chain couples TRBV5-4 to TRBJ2-7; D perhaps matches TRBD2 (6 bases). The CDR3 consists of 12 residues. V lost 0 bases, J lost 7 bases, and 8 bases lay in between. CDR1 and CDR2 (germline): SGHNT, YYREEE (reference sequence). The CDR3, as DNA: TGTGCCAGCAGCTTGGAGGGGACTGAGCAGTACTTC. Encoded protein: CASSLEGTEQYF. Supplemented by reference TRBV5-4 and TRBJ2-7, the full variable domain reads ETGVTQSPTHLIKTRGQQVTLRCSSQSGHNTVSWYQQALGQGPQFIFQYYREEENGRGNFPPRFSGLQFPNYSSELNVNALELDDSALYLCASSLEGTEQYFGPGTRLTVT.

This sequence joins TRBV5-8 and TRBJ1-6; no clear D gene. The CDR3 has 18 residues. V gave up 0 bases and J gave up 3 bases, with 16 bases separating them. Looked up from germline, CDR1 is SGHTS and CDR2 is YDEGEE. In DNA, the CDR3 is TGTGCCAGCAGCTTGGTTCCCCCTTTGGGAGACTATAATTCACCCCTCCACTTT. It is translated as CASSLVPPLGDYNSPLHF.

The chain employs TRBV18 and TRBJ2-7, with D possibly TRBD2 on 7 matching bases. Trimming took off 6 bases at V and 6 bases at J, with 15 bases between the two ends. The CDR3 length is 13 residues. CDR1 and CDR2 (germline): KGHSH, LQKENI. The CDR3 here is CASSPGGGSEQYF. The CDR3 region has the DNA TGTGCCAGCTCCCCAGGCGGGGGCAGCGAGCAGTACTTC.

The chain joins TRBV11-2 to TRBJ2-7; tentatively, D is TRBD1 or TRBD2 (5 bases each). The V gene's germline CDR1 is SGHAT and CDR2 FQNNGV. CDR3 size: 13 residues. Trimming removed 4 bases from V and 0 bases from J, with 7 bases in between. CDR3 protein: CASSWDPSYEQYF. CDR3 DNA sequence: TGTGCCAGCAGCTGGGACCCCTCCTACGAGCAGTACTTC.